This T cell receptor beta chain was recovered during a study of cytomegalovirus exposure and HLA in healthy donors. The germline gives CDR1 LGHNA, CDR2 YNFKEQ. The CDR3 runs 16 residues. Trimming took off 1 base at V and 3 bases at J, with 13 bases between the two ends. Clones were sequenced by immunoSEQ multiplex PCR, and TCRdb holds only the in-frame ones, with some missing. Counted here are over 200,000 clones, less than 90% occurring once; the ten biggest clones make up roughly 6%. Input material: PBMCs. This sequence originates from a woman under 30 in good health and CMV-seronegative. The chain couples TRBV4-2 to TRBJ1-5, with D possibly being TRBD1 (6 bases). CDR3 sequence: CASSQGQVESNQPQHF. CDR3 coding DNA: TGTGCCAGCAGCCAAGGACAGGTGGAATCCAATCAGCCCCAGCATTTT.